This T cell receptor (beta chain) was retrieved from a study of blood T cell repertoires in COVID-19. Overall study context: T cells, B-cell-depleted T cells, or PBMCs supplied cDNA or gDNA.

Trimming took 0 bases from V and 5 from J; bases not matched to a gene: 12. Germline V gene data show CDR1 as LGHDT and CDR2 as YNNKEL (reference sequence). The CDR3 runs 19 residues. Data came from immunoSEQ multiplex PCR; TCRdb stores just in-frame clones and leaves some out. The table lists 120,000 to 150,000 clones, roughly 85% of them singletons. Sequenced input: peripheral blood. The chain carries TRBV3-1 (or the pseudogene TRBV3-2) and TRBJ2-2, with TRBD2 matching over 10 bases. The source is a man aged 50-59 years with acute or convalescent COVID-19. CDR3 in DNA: TGTGCCAGCAGCCAAGATCTGGTTAGCGGGGGGCCGTGGACCGGGGAGCTGTTTTTT. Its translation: CASSQDLVSGGPWTGELFF.